One and the same sample provided the 5 T cell receptor beta chains below, sequenced in a study of blood T cell repertoires in COVID-19. TCRdb's copy holds only in-frame clones and misses some; the assay was immunoSEQ multiplex PCR. The sample carries approximately 220,000 clones, approximately 90% recorded once. Source material: PBMCs or T cells enriched from blood (not recorded which). The receptors were gathered from a young woman with acute COVID-19.

The rearrangement links TRBV6-5 to TRBJ1-2; D not certain. Germline CDR1 reads MNHEY; CDR2 reads SVGAGI. The V end lost 2 bases, the J end lost 6 bases, and 19 bases lay between the germline ends. The CDR3 contains 16 residues. CDR3 bases: TGTGCCAGCAGTTACCACCCTACGGTTGGGAGGGATGGCTACACCTTC. Encoded protein: CASSYHPTVGRDGYTF.

This chain connects TRBV7-2 to TRBJ2-7; possible D gene TRBD2, 6 bases. Germline V gene lookup returns CDR1 SGHTA and CDR2 FQGNSA. The CDR3 sequence is 16 residues long. V was trimmed by 1 base and J by 0 bases, leaving 13 bases between them. The CDR3 DNA sequence: TGTGCCAGCAGCTTAGACGGAGGGGCCAGCTCCTACGAGCAGTACTTC. This sequence encodes CASSLDGGASSYEQYF.

This chain uses TRBV19 with TRBJ1-4; no clear D. This CDR3 region has 16 residues. Trimming removed 3 bases from V and 0 bases from J, with 11 bases in between. In germline, CDR1 is LNHDA, CDR2 SQIVND (reference sequence). The CDR3 protein is CASSITPEATNEKLFF. CDR3 DNA: TGTGCCAGTAGTATCACACCCGAGGCAACTAATGAAAAACTGTTTTTT.

The chain employs TRBV5-1 and TRBJ1-4; D gene unclear. CDR1 is SGHRS and CDR2 is YFSETQ in the germline V gene. This CDR3 has 14 amino acids. Deletions cut 1 base from V and 7 bases from J, with 11 bases between. This chain's CDR3 is CASSLWEKGEKLFF. Here the CDR3 DNA reads TGCGCCAGCAGCTTGTGGGAGAAAGGTGAAAAACTGTTTTTT.

The chain uses TRBV6-5 and TRBJ2-2; 7 bases agree with TRBD1. With V trimmed by 6 bases and J by 5 bases, 9 bases remained unmatched. CDR1 and CDR2 (germline): MNHEY, SVGAGI. The CDR3 is 15 amino acids. The chain's CDR3 is CASRAPGQKTGELFF. In nucleotides, the CDR3 is TGTGCCAGCAGAGCTCCGGGACAGAAAACCGGGGAGCTGTTTTTT.